The 28 T cell receptor beta chains below all came from one sample that was sequenced in a study of shared clonotypes between healthy human individuals. Clones were sequenced by immunoSEQ multiplex PCR, and TCRdb holds only the in-frame ones, with some missing. This sample yields 1.5 million to 1.9 million clones, of which approximately 98% are seen a single time; about 0.45% belongs to the top ten. Sequencing used naive CD4+ T cells sorted from blood. Stated subset: CD45RA+ positively selected. These receptors came from a man under 40 in good health.

J is TRBJ2-2 and V is TRBV7-6; D gene ambiguous. CDR1 is SGHVS, CDR2 FNYEAQ, per germline. This CDR3 comprises 14 residues. The V end lost 1 base, the J end lost 6 bases, and 9 bases lay between the germline ends. The DNA for the CDR3 is TGTGCCAGCAGCTTAGAGTTGGTTCCCGGGGAGCTGTTTTTT. Its translation is CASSLELVPGELFF.

This rearrangement joins TRBV19 to TRBJ2-7; D ambiguous. The CDR3 is 13 residues long. V gave up 0 bases and J gave up 2 bases, with 5 bases separating them. Germline CDR1 and CDR2: LNHDA and SQIVND (reference sequence). CDR3 coding DNA: TGTGCCAGTAGTATAGATCCAGCCTACGAGCAGTACTTC. Residues: CASSIDPAYEQYF.

The V and J genes are TRBV27 and TRBJ2-7; D call uncertain. Germline V gives CDR1 MNHEY, CDR2 SMNVEV (reference sequence). The CDR3 extends over 13 amino acids. V was pared by 2 bases and J by 1 base, with 6 bases between. The CDR3 loop reads CASSLRRSYEQYF. CDR3 in DNA: TGTGCCAGCAGTTTAAGGCGTTCCTACGAGCAGTACTTC.

This chain joins TRBV25-1 and TRBJ1-4; 8 nucleotides line up with TRBD1. Germline CDR1 MGHDK, CDR2 SYGVNS. Germline trimming cut 6 bases from V and 8 bases from J; bases unmatched to any gene: 11. This CDR3 has 15 residues. CDR3 loop: CASRGPTGAAEKLFF. CDR3 coding DNA: TGTGCCAGCAGGGGCCCGACAGGGGCAGCGGAAAAACTGTTTTTT.

This clone was detected only once. V and J are TRBV9 and TRBJ2-1, with D perhaps TRBD1 or TRBD2 (6 bases each). The CDR3 contains 14 residues. V shed 4 bases and J shed 8 bases, with 16 bases lying between them. Germline assignment: CDR1 SGDLS and CDR2 YYNGEE. CDR3 protein: CASSITGASDEQFF. The CDR3 DNA reads TGTGCCAGCAGCATCACGGGGGCTTCCGATGAGCAGTTCTTC.

This clone showed up just once. The chain combines TRBV12-2 with TRBJ2-1. TRBV12-2 is designated a pseudogene. The CDR3 has 12 amino acids. For the CDR3, the DNA is TGTGCAAGTCGCTTAGTTCCCAATGAGCAGTTCTTC. This encodes CASRLVPNEQFF.

The gene calls are TRBV9 and TRBJ2-3; 7 bases fit TRBD1. CDR3 size: 15 residues. V gave up 4 bases and J gave up 1 base; unmatched junction bases: 6. Germline V gene sequence: CDR1 SGDLS, CDR2 YYNGEE. CDR3 coding DNA: TGTGCCAGCAGCACCAGACAGGGACGCACAGATACGCAGTATTTT. Translation gives CASSTRQGRTDTQYF.

The CDR3, as DNA: TGTGCCAGCAGCTTAGTTGGGGGGCCCAACACCGGGGAGCTGTTTTTT. Its protein is CASSLVGGPNTGELFF. The chain joins TRBV11-3 to TRBJ2-2; D may correspond to TRBD1 or TRBD2 (6 bases each). The germline CDR1 and CDR2 sequences are SGHNT and YENEEA. This CDR3 has 16 amino acids. V dropped 1 base and J dropped 2 bases, with 11 bases sitting between them.

This rearrangement joins TRBV7-9 to TRBJ2-3; 11 bases line up with TRBD2. The V and J ends lost 4 bases and 1 base, in that order; junction bases with no gene match: 4. Per the germline V gene, CDR1 is SEHNR and CDR2 is FQNEAQ (reference sequence). This CDR3 has 16 amino acids. The CDR3 here is CASSSLLAGGTDTQYF. The CDR3 DNA follows: TGTGCCAGCAGCTCCCTACTAGCGGGAGGCACAGATACGCAGTATTTT.

V is TRBV5-1 and J is TRBJ1-1; D is undetermined. This CDR3 spans 14 amino acids. V lost 0 bases and J 1 base, leaving 7 bases between the germline ends. CDR1 and CDR2 (germline): SGHRS, YFSETQ. The CDR3 protein is CASSLEWANTEAFF. In DNA form, the CDR3 reads TGCGCCAGCAGCTTGGAATGGGCGAACACTGAAGCTTTCTTT.

The chain recombines TRBV6-5 with TRBJ2-2; D is ambiguous. The CDR3 runs to 15 residues. The V gene's germline CDR1 is MNHEY and CDR2 SVGAGI. The ends were cut back, 2 bases at V and 0 bases at J, with 7 bases in the middle. The CDR3: CASSYSQPNTGELFF. The CDR3 DNA reads as TGTGCCAGCAGTTACAGTCAACCGAACACCGGGGAGCTGTTTTTT.

The CDR3 DNA is TGCGCCAGCAGCTGGAGGGGGAGTAAAGAGACCCAGTACTTC. Translated, it gives CASSWRGSKETQYF. The rearrangement links TRBV5-1 to TRBJ2-5; D could derive from TRBD1 or TRBD2 (6 bases each). Between the trimmed V and J ends, which lost 3 bases and 3 bases, there was a span of 12 bases. Germline-derived CDR1 and CDR2 are SGHRS and YFSETQ. This CDR3 is 14 amino acids long.

The chain recombines TRBV5-4 with TRBJ2-2; 11 nucleotides agree with TRBD2. V lost 4 bases to trimming and J lost 4 bases; unmatched junction nucleotides: 6. CDR1 SGHNT and CDR2 YYREEE come from the germline V gene (reference sequence). There are 16 residues in the CDR3. CDR3 in amino acids: CASSPVAGGGTGELFF. CDR3 nucleotide sequence: TGTGCCAGCAGCCCAGTAGCGGGAGGGGGCACCGGGGAGCTGTTTTTT.

This rearrangement joins TRBV7-8 to TRBJ1-2; TRBD1 is a possible D gene (6 bases). Trimming left V 5 bases short and J 8 bases short, with 15 bases between. The CDR3 length is 13 residues. CDR1 is SGHVS, CDR2 FQNEAQ, per germline. DNA of the CDR3: TGTGCCAGCAGCCAGGACAGAGCGAGGGGCTACACCTTC. Protein sequence: CASSQDRARGYTF.

V is TRBV28 and J is TRBJ2-7; no clear D gene. CDR1 and CDR2 (germline): MDHEN, SYDVKM. V was trimmed by 4 bases and J by 0 bases, leaving 13 bases between them. The length of the CDR3 is 15 residues. In DNA form, the CDR3 reads TGTGCCAGCAGTTCAGTAGCCGTTAGCTCCTACGAGCAGTACTTC. Translated: CASSSVAVSSYEQYF.

The chain employs TRBV14 and TRBJ2-7; D possibly matches TRBD1 or TRBD2 (8 bases each). The CDR3 loop spans 22 amino acids. The ends were cut back, 5 bases at V and 1 base at J, with 36 bases in the middle. The germline V gene encodes CDR1 SGHDN and CDR2 FVKESK. CDR3 coding DNA: TGTGCCAGCAGCGGGAGGGAATTACCCCGGGACAGGAAGCGGGGGCTATCCTACGAGCAGTACTTC. As protein: CASSGRELPRDRKRGLSYEQYF.

J is TRBJ1-5 and V is TRBV5-8, with D maybe TRBD1 (5 bases). V was clipped by 4 bases and J by 2 bases, with 22 bases between them. This CDR3 spans 18 amino acids. The germline V gene encodes CDR1 SGHTS and CDR2 YDEGEE. The CDR3 here is CASSLILVGGARNQPQHF. The CDR3 bases are TGTGCCAGCAGCCTAATTCTAGTTGGGGGTGCGCGCAATCAGCCCCAGCATTTT. Complete variable domain (other parts from reference TRBV5-8 and TRBJ1-5): EAGVTQSPTHLIKTRGQQATLRCSPISGHTSVYWYQQALGLGLQFLLWYDEGEERNRGNFPPRFSGRQFPNYSSELNVNALELEDSALYLCASSLILVGGARNQPQHFGDGTRLSIL.

The CDR3 DNA reads as TGCGCCAGCATGGGAGGGGCGAAGGTCCCAAGTGGAAACCCTGAAGCTTTCTTT. Its translation is CASMGGAKVPSGNPEAFF. The chain links TRBV10-1 to TRBJ1-1; TRBD1 might be the D (5 bases). V was trimmed by 7 bases and J by 6 bases, leaving 30 bases between them. Per germline, CDR1 WNHNN and CDR2 SYGVQD (reference sequence). This CDR3 is built from 18 residues.

This clone was counted a single time. This chain joins TRBV5-1 and TRBJ2-1; D might be TRBD2 (5 bases). Germline-derived CDR1 and CDR2 are SGHRS and YFSETQ. This CDR3 has 14 amino acids. V was clipped by 3 bases and J by 6 bases, with 13 bases between them. The CDR3, as DNA: TGCGCCAGCAGCTCCCAAGTCGGGATCAATGAGCAGTTCTTC. It yields the protein CASSSQVGINEQFF.

The chain employs TRBV4-3 and TRBJ2-1; 9 nucleotides align to TRBD1. The germline CDR1 and CDR2 sequences are LGHNA and YSLEER. J was trimmed by 1 base and V by 0 bases; bases with no gene match: 7. The CDR3 has 18 amino acids. The CDR3 coding sequence is TGCGCCAGCAGCCAAGACCCCCTCGGGACAGGGTCCTACAATGAGCAGTTCTTC. Its translation: CASSQDPLGTGSYNEQFF.

Regarding this clone: Additional DNA sequences in this sample encode the identical CDR3. The chain has TRBV2 and TRBJ1-4; 7 bases align to TRBD1. This CDR3 has 13 amino acids. CDR1 is SNHLY, CDR2 FYNNEI, per germline. The trim removed 8 bases at V and 3 bases at J, leaving 3 bases unmatched. The CDR3 spells CASSGQSNEKLFF. The CDR3 DNA is TGTGCCAGCTCGGGACAGTCTAATGAAAAACTGTTTTTT.

The J gene is TRBJ2-5, the V gene TRBV7-9; no firm D call. Germline CDR1 is SEHNR and CDR2 is FQNEAQ (reference sequence). V gave up 1 base and J gave up 1 base, with 16 bases separating them. The CDR3 runs 17 residues. The CDR3 spells CASSLVVGSSSQETQYF. The CDR3 DNA is TGTGCCAGCAGCTTAGTCGTCGGCAGCAGCTCCCAAGAGACCCAGTACTTC.

This clone was observed once. The rearrangement joins TRBV18 to TRBJ2-5; tentatively, D is TRBD2 (5 bases). V lost 6 bases and J lost 4, with 15 bases in between. Germline CDR1 is KGHSH and CDR2 is LQKENI. This CDR3 is built from 14 residues. The CDR3 reads CASSPLRDRETQYF. CDR3 bases: TGTGCCAGCTCCCCTCTTCGGGATCGAGAGACCCAGTACTTC. The variable domain in full, with the rest retrieved from reference TRBV18 and TRBJ2-5, is NAGVMQNPRHLVRRRGQEARLRCSPMKGHSHVYWYRQLPEEGLKFMVYLQKENIIDESGMPKERFSAEFPKEGPSILRIQQVVRGDSAAYFCASSPLRDRETQYFGPGTRLLVL.

This chain connects TRBV7-8 to TRBJ2-2, with 7 bases lining up with TRBD2. The CDR3 has 15 residues. The V gene end was trimmed by 2 bases and the J gene end by 6 bases; junction bases not matched to a gene: 6. Germline V CDR1 and CDR2: SGHVS, FQNEAQ. This chain's CDR3 is CASSLKSGRAGELFF. CDR3 coding DNA: TGTGCCAGCAGCTTAAAATCAGGGAGGGCCGGGGAGCTGTTTTTT.

V is TRBV27 and J is TRBJ2-2; D might be TRBD1 (6 bases). The CDR3 runs to 15 residues. Between the trimmed V and J ends, which lost 2 bases and 4 bases, there was a span of 11 bases. In germline, CDR1 is MNHEY, CDR2 SMNVEV (reference sequence). CDR3 DNA sequence: TGTGCCAGCAGTTTAGTCAGGGGCAGCACCGGGGAGCTGTTTTTT. Its translation: CASSLVRGSTGELFF.

V gene TRBV7-3 combines with J gene TRBJ2-5; D may be TRBD2 (5 bases). V shed 2 bases and J shed 4 bases, with 11 bases lying between them. The CDR3 loop spans 14 amino acids. Germline V gene sequence: CDR1 SGHTA, CDR2 FQGTGA. The CDR3 bases are TGTGCCAGCAGCTTATATCGGGAATCAGAGACCCAGTACTTC. This encodes CASSLYRESETQYF.

This sequence joins TRBV5-1 and TRBJ2-1; D unresolved. V was shortened by 3 bases and J by 4 bases, with 14 bases between the two germline ends. Germline lookup yields CDR1 SGHRS and CDR2 YFSETQ. CDR3 length: 15 amino acids. CDR3 loop: CASSSSLALYNEQFF. CDR3 coding DNA: TGCGCCAGCAGCTCGAGCCTCGCCCTATACAATGAGCAGTTCTTC.

The chain is built from TRBV9 and TRBJ1-4, with D tentatively TRBD1 (6 bases). The V gene lost 4 bases and the J gene lost 4 bases, with 11 bases spanning the gap. CDR3 length equals 14 residues. Germline V gives CDR1 SGDLS, CDR2 YYNGEE. The CDR3 sequence is CASSQGLVNEKLFF. The CDR3 DNA reads as TGTGCCAGCAGCCAGGGGCTTGTTAATGAAAAACTGTTTTTT.